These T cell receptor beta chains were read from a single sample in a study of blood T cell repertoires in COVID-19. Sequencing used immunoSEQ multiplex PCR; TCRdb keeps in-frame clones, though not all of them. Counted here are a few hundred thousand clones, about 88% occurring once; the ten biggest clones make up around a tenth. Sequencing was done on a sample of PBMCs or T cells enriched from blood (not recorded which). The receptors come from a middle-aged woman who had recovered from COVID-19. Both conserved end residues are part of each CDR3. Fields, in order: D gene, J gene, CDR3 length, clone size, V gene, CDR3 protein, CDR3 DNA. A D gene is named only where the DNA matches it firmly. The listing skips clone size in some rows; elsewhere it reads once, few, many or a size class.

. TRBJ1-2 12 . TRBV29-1 CSVERGSGGYTF TGCAGCGTTGAACGGGGGTCCGGTGGCTACACCTTC
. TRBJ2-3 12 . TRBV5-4 CASTRDSDTQYF TGTGCCAGCACCAGGGACTCCGATACGCAGTATTTT
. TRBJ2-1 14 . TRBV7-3 CASSLTLWDNEQFF TGTGCCAGCAGCTTGACATTATGGGACAATGAGCAGTTCTTC
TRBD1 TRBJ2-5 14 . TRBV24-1 CATSDPGGQETQYF TGTGCCACCAGTGACCCAGGGGGCCAAGAGACCCAGTACTTC
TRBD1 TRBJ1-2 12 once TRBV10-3 CAIKGANYGYTF TGTGCCATAAAGGGGGCCAACTATGGCTACACCTTC
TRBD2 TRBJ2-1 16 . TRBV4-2 CASSHQLAEYYNEQFF TGTGCCAGCAGCCACCAACTAGCGGAGTACTACAATGAGCAGTTCTTC
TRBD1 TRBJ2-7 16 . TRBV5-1 CASSRGGTGEIYEQYF TGCGCCAGCAGCCGAGGCGGGACAGGGGAAATCTACGAGCAGTACTTC
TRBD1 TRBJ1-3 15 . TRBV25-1 CASSPPTGAGNTIYF TGTGCCAGCAGTCCTCCGACAGGGGCTGGAAACACCATATATTTT
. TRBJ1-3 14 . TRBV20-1 CSASEGGGGNTIYF TGCAGTGCTAGTGAGGGAGGAGGAGGAAACACCATATATTTT
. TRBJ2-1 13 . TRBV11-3 CASSSGTYNEQFF TGTGCCAGCAGCTCCGGGACATACAATGAGCAGTTCTTC
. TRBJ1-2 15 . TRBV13 CASSLGLNTISGYTF TGTGCCAGCAGCTTAGGCCTAAATACCATATCAGGCTACACCTTC
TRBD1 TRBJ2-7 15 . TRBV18 CASSPTGTVGYEQYF TGTGCCAGCTCACCTACCGGGACAGTGGGGTACGAGCAGTACTTC
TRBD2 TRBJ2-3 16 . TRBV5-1 CASSPPLAVSTDTQYF TGCGCCAGCAGCCCCCCTCTAGCGGTGAGCACAGATACGCAGTATTTT
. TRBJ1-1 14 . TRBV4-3 CASSTDRLNTEAFF TGCGCCAGCAGCACCGACAGGCTGAACACTGAAGCTTTCTTT
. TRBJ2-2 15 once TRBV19 CASSIGGQVAGELFF TGTGCCAGTAGTATAGGGGGGCAGGTAGCCGGGGAGCTGTTTTTT
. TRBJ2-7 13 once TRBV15 CATSRDRGYEQYF TGTGCCACCAGCAGAGATCGGGGGTACGAGCAGTACTTC
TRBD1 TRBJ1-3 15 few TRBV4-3 CASSPRGQWGNTIYF TGCGCCAGCAGCCCCAGGGGACAGTGGGGAAACACCATATATTTT
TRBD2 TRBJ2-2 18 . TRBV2 CASSEDRAGGLNTGELFF TGTGCCAGCAGTGAAGACCGGGCGGGGGGCTTAAACACCGGGGAGCTGTTTTTT
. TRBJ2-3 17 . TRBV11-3 CASSLPGLGTGTHTQYF TGTGCCAGCAGCTTACCCGGTTTAGGGACCGGGACACATACGCAGTATTTT
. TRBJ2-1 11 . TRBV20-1 CSAMARSEQFF TGCAGTGCTATGGCCCGGAGTGAGCAGTTCTTC
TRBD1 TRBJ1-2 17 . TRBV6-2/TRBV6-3 CASSLPSRDREDYGYTF TGTGCCAGCAGCCTACCATCCCGGGACAGGGAGGACTATGGCTACACCTTC
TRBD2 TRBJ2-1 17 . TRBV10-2 CASSEVFGGGVMDEQFF TGCGCCAGCAGTGAGGTCTTTGGCGGGGGGGTGATGGATGAGCAGTTCTTC
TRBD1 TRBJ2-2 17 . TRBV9 CASSVGTGATNTGELFF TGTGCCAGCAGCGTAGGGACAGGGGCCACCAACACCGGGGAGCTGTTTTTT
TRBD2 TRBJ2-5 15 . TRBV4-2 CASSRSSGSRETQYF TGTGCCAGCAGCCGGTCTAGCGGGAGTAGAGAGACCCAGTACTTC
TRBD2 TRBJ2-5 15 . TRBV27 CASSFSSGSGETQYF TGTGCCAGCAGTTTTAGTAGCGGGAGTGGTGAGACCCAGTACTTC
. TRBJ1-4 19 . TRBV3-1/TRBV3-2 CASSRGDRGGMGFNEKLFF TGTGCCAGCAGCCGCGGCGACCGGGGGGGGATGGGATTTAATGAAAAACTGTTTTTT
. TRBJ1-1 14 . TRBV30 CAWSKEVGVTEAFF TGTGCCTGGAGTAAGGAGGTCGGCGTCACTGAAGCTTTCTTT
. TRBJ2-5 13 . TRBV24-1 CATRASGQETQYF TGTGCCACCAGGGCCTCGGGTCAAGAGACCCAGTACTTC
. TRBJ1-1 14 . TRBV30 CAWSPWGVNTEAFF TGTGCCTGGAGTCCGTGGGGCGTGAACACTGAAGCTTTCTTT
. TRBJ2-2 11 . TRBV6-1 CASSERWELFF TGTGCCAGCAGTGAGCGATGGGAGCTGTTTTTT
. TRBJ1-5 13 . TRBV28 CASSLESNQPQHF TGTGCCAGCAGTTTGGAGTCAAATCAGCCCCAGCATTTT
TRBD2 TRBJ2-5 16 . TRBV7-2 CASSPRASGPQETQYF TGTGCCAGCAGCCCGCGAGCTAGCGGGCCACAAGAGACCCAGTACTTC
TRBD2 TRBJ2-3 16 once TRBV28 CASGRTSGGATDTQYF TGTGCCAGCGGGCGGACTAGCGGGGGGGCCACAGATACGCAGTATTTT
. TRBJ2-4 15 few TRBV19 CASSHLGVRGNIQYF TGTGCCAGTAGTCATTTGGGTGTCAGGGGAAACATTCAGTACTTC
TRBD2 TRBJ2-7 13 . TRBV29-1 CSGRAGGPNEQYF TGCAGCGGGCGAGCGGGAGGGCCTAACGAGCAGTACTTC